Many counts were recorded for the clone carrying this T cell receptor beta chain. The antigen is not known. Primers used in a second PCR of about 6 to 12 cycles were a sample-barcoded 5' primer and a J-beta primer mix. Sequencing yielded, for each sample, at least 3 million paired-end reads carrying CDR3. TCRdb re-called the 5' RACE reads through MiXCR, storing one row per CDR3 protein. Of about 1.6 million distinct CDR3 sequences detected, 30% to 35% appear once; the ten largest clones hold roughly 12%. Healthy Caucasian individuals from Russia aged about 6 to 100 served as donors. This sample was taken from a study of blood T cells in healthy people across ages. Points from the study as a whole: PBMCs were not sorted, which prevented a conclusive comparison of naive versus antigen-experienced cells.

This CDR3 spans 15 amino acids. Germline V CDR1 and CDR2: MNHEY, SMNVEV (reference sequence). V was pared by 5 bases and J by 0 bases, with 5 bases of the junction left unmatched. The chain couples TRBV27 to TRBJ2-7; 9 bases agree with TRBD1. This TCR was sampled from a woman under 40 in good health. Specimen: blood. The CDR3 nucleotides read TGTGCCAGCAGTACCGGGACAGGGAGCTCCTACGAGCAGTACTTC. It codes for CASSTGTGSSYEQYF.